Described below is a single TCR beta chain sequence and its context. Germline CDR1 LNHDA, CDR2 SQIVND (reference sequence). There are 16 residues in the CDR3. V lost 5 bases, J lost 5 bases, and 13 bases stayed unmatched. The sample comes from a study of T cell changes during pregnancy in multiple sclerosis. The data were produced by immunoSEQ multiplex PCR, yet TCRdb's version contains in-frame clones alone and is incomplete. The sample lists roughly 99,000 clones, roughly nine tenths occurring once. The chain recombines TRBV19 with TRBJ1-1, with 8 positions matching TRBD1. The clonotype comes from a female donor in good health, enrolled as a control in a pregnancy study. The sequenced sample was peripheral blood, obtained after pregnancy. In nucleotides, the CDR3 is TGTGCCAGTAGTCAAAAGGGGGCAGGGGGCTTAACTGAAGCTTTCTTT. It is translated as CASSQKGAGGLTEAFF.